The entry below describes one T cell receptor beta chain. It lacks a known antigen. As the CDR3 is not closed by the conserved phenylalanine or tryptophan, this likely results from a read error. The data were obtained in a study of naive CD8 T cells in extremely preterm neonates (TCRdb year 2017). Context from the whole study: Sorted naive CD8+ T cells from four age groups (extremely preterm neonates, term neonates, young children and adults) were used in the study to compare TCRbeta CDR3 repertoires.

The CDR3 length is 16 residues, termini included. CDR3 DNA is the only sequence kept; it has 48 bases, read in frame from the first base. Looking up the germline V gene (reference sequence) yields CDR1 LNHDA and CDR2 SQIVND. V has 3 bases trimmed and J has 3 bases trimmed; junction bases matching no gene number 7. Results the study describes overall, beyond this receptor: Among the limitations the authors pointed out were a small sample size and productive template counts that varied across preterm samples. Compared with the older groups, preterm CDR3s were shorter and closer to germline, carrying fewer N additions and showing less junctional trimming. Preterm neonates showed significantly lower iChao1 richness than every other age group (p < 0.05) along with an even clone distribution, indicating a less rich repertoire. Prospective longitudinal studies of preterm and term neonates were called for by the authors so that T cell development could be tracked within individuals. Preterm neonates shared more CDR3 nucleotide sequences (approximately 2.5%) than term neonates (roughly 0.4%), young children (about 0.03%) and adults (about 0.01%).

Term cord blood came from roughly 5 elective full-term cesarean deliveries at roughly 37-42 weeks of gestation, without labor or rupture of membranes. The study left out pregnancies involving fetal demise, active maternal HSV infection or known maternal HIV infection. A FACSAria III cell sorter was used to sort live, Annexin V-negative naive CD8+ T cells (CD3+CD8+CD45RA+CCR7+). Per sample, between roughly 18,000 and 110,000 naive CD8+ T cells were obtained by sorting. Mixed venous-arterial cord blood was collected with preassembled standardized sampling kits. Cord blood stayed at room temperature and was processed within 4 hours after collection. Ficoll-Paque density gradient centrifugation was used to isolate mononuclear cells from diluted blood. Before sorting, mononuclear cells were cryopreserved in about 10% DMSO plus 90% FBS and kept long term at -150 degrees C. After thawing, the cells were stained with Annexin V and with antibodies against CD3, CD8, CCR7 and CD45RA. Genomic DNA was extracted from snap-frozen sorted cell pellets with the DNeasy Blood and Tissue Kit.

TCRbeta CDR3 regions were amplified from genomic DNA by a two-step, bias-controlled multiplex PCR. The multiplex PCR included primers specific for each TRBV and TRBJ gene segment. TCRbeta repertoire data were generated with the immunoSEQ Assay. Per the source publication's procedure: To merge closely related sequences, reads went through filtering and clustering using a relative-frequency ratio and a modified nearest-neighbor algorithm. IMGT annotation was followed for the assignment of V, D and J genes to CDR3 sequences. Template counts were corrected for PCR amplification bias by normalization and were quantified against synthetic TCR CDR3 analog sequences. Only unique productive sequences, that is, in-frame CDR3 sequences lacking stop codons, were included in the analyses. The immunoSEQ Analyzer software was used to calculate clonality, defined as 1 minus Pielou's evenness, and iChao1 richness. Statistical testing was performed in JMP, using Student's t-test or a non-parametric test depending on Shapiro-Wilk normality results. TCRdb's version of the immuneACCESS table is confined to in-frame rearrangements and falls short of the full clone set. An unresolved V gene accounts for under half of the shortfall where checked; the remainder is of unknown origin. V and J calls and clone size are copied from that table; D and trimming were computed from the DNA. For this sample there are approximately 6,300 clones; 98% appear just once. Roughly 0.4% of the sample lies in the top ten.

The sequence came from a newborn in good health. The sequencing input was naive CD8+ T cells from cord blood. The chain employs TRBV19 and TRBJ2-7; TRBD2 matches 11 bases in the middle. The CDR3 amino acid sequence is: CASSMGASGRLYEQYL. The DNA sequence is TGTGCCAGTAGTATGGGGGCTAGCGGGAGGCTCTACGAGCAGTACCTC.